Presented here are 8 T cell receptor beta chains from one specimen sequenced in a study of CD8 T cells in Susac syndrome. cDNA came from roughly 0.53 to 1 ug RNA primed by random hexamers. TCRdb used MiXCR to reprocess the immunoSEQ multiplex PCR reads, holding one entry per CDR3 protein. Of 150,000 or so distinct CDR3 sequences in the sample, around 94% are singletons; the top ten hold about 0.086%. Sequenced material: CD4+ T cells from PBMCs. Receptor source: a human donor with multiple sclerosis.

The table lists this clonotype with a count of one. V and J are TRBV29-1 and TRBJ2-2; the match to TRBD1 covers 9 bases. From germline, CDR1 is SQVTM and CDR2 ANQGSEA. The CDR3 runs 16 residues. V gave up 3 bases and J gave up 4 bases; unmatched junction bases: 9. In nucleotides, the CDR3 is TGCAGCGTTGAGGCGACAGGGGGATCAGGCACCGGGGAGCTGTTTTTT. The encoded protein is CSVEATGGSGTGELFF.

V usage is TRBV7-7 and J usage is TRBJ2-5; TRBD1 is a possible D gene (5 bases). The V and J ends lost 4 bases and 5 bases respectively, with 11 bases between them. Germline V gives CDR1 SSHAT, CDR2 FNYEAQ (reference sequence). The CDR3 spans 13 residues. The CDR3: CASSYGARETQYF. CDR3 in DNA: TGTGCCAGCAGCTATGGGGCGCGGGAGACCCAGTACTTC.

The chain joins TRBV29-1 to TRBJ2-5; 8 bases are a match to TRBD1. Losses at the gene ends were 2 bases for V and 7 bases for J; bases not matched to a gene: 12. Germline V lookup: CDR1 SQVTM, CDR2 ANQGSEA. CDR3 size: 15 residues. The CDR3 is CSVEPVQGARGTQYF. The CDR3 nucleotides read TGCAGCGTTGAACCGGTTCAGGGGGCGCGAGGGACCCAGTACTTC.

The rearrangement links TRBV12-3 or TRBV12-4 to TRBJ2-5; possible D gene TRBD2, 7 bases. The germline V and J ends were trimmed by 8 bases and 5 bases, with 15 bases remaining between them. This CDR3 is built from 13 residues. The CDR3 region has the DNA TGTGCCAGCTGCAAGGGGGGGTACGAGACCCAGTACTTC. Translating gives CASCKGGYETQYF.

The rearrangement joins TRBV6-5 to TRBJ2-1; maybe TRBD2 (5 bases). V was cut by 6 bases and J by 0 bases, with 12 bases left in between. The CDR3 contains 15 residues. CDR1 MNHEY and CDR2 SVGAGI come from the germline V gene. This CDR3 reads CASRRGYSSYNEQFF. As DNA, the CDR3 is TGTGCCAGCAGACGGGGATATAGCTCCTACAATGAGCAGTTCTTC.

This chain joins TRBV18 and TRBJ2-6; D possibly corresponds to TRBD2 (5 bases). Trimming removed 1 base from V and 0 bases from J, with 7 bases in between. This CDR3 has 16 residues. Per the germline V gene, CDR1 is KGHSH and CDR2 is LQKENI. CDR3 in amino acids: CASSPRGLSGANVLTF. DNA for the CDR3: TGTGCCAGCTCACCACGCGGGCTCTCTGGGGCCAACGTCCTGACTTTC.

This chain joins TRBV6-2 or TRBV6-3 and TRBJ2-1; D is unclear. The CDR3 spans 12 residues. Per the germline V gene, CDR1 is MNHEY and CDR2 is SVGEGT. With 4 bases removed from V and 11 bases from J, the gap between germline ends came to 12 bases. The CDR3: CASSFTPVKQFF. The CDR3, as DNA: TGTGCCAGCAGTTTCACGCCCGTGAAGCAGTTCTTC.

This clonotype has just one count. The chain employs TRBV18 and TRBJ2-7, with a weak D call TRBD1 (5 bases). This CDR3 contains 14 residues. Germline loops: CDR1 KGHSH, CDR2 LQKENI. V lost 6 bases to trimming and J lost 1 base, with 13 bases between them. CDR3 DNA sequence: TGTGCCAGCTCCCCAGTAGGGGTTTCCTACGAGCAGTACTTC. Its protein product is CASSPVGVSYEQYF.